These T cell receptor beta chains were read from a single sample in a study of blood T cells in healthy people across ages. TCRdb used MiXCR to reprocess the 5' RACE reads, holding one entry per CDR3 protein. This table has 800,000 or so distinct CDR3 sequences, about 42% appearing once. Input material: blood. These receptor sequences come from an elderly man in good health. The CDR3 runs from the conserved cysteine through the conserved F or W. The D gene is left open where the match is weak.

V gene	D gene	CDR3 protein
TRBV29-1	.	CSVEWGVPTEAFF
TRBV5-5	TRBD1	CASSLVQGAGWYTEAFF
TRBV4-1	.	CVSSPGRTTTNEKLFF
TRBV12-3/TRBV12-4	TRBD1	CASSFGRTGGTEAFF
TRBV25-1	.	CASSTVLNEKLFF
TRBV24-1	TRBD1	CATSDGVGQLTDTQYF
TRBV2	.	CASSVTSGANVLTF
TRBV12-3/TRBV12-4	.	CASGGPIIETQYF
TRBV5-1	TRBD2	CASSLDTGGEQYF
TRBV20-1	.	CSASVSGTDTQYF
TRBV27	.	CASGSLGTDTQYF
TRBV28	.	CASSSRASHNEQFF
TRBV4-1	.	CASSQTDRGYTF
TRBV3-1	.	CASSDWNRGLSGEQFF
TRBV7-2	TRBD2	CASSLDLGVLAGADTQYF
TRBV20-1	.	CSARLLTTEQFF
TRBV18	TRBD1	CASSPQGALDTQYF
TRBV27	.	CASMGLGPYGYTF
TRBV29-1	.	CSVEGGTSPDTQYF
TRBV4-2	TRBD1	CASSQATGGGNYGYTF
TRBV28	TRBD1	CASTGDRHYEQYF
TRBV25-1	.	CASRGSGFYEQYF
TRBV2	TRBD1	CASGQGGFGEQFF
TRBV11-3	.	CASSVDARRNTQYF
TRBV11-2	.	CASSIGLINEKLFF
TRBV3-1	.	CASSQEGGRYESPLHF
TRBV28	.	CASSFITGGGEQYF
TRBV7-2	.	CASSLSVPRGSYQETQYF
TRBV12-3/TRBV12-4	.	CASSFGDGYTF
TRBV27	.	CASSLRGKFYGYTF
TRBV6-6	.	CASSYSPLHEQYF
TRBV20-1	TRBD2	CSARVGTSGSYNEQFF
TRBV5-1	.	CASSYLPQRDEQFF
TRBV12-3/TRBV12-4	.	CASKISGRKTYEQYF
TRBV24-1	TRBD1	CATRDRVAGELFF
TRBV24-1	TRBD2	CATSAAGGADEQFF
TRBV5-1	.	CASSIFLGSGETQYF
TRBV6-2/TRBV6-3	.	CASSFTNSRGNQPQHF
TRBV12-3/TRBV12-4	.	CASSFGRNPTDTQYF
TRBV4-3	.	CASSRLQGSTEAFF
TRBV7-2	.	CASSLAWTVNEQFF
TRBV12-3/TRBV12-4	.	CASTVGRSANEQFF
TRBV12-3/TRBV12-4	.	CASSSHTRNTGELFF